A selection of T cell receptor beta chains follows, all from one sample in a study of monozygotic twins with inflammatory bowel disease. TCRdb re-called the 5' RACE reads and gives one entry per CDR3 protein, without DNA. The specimen's table records fewer than 200,000 distinct CDR3 sequences. The material sequenced was blood. Every receptor here comes from a human donor with ulcerative colitis or Crohn's disease, or a healthy co-twin of an affected twin (not recorded which). Each CDR3 is given with its conserved first and last residue. Fields, in order: J gene, V gene, CDR3 protein.

TRBJ1-6 | TRBV12-3/TRBV12-4 | CASSLQSLAPLHF
TRBJ1-1 | TRBV14 | CASSPMQVNTEAFF
TRBJ1-1 | TRBV11-1 | CASSSALFRGSRLNTEAFF
TRBJ2-3 | TRBV7-2 | CASSPTGPTDTQYF
TRBJ2-1 | TRBV13 | CASSLAGGPENEQFF
TRBJ2-1 | TRBV20-1 | CSARVVWAAGGPGEQFF
TRBJ2-7 | TRBV20-1 | CSARGTGNPYEQYF
TRBJ2-1 | TRBV20-1 | CSARKTSASSYNEQFF
TRBJ2-2 | TRBV29-1 | CSVITGEGTGELFF
TRBJ2-1 | TRBV7-9 | CASSLKGQGPFNEQFF
TRBJ2-1 | TRBV20-1 | CSARGGLDGDEQFF
TRBJ1-6 | TRBV7-9 | CASSPRDSRDYNSPLHF
TRBJ2-5 | TRBV20-1 | CSASRQVQETQYF
TRBJ2-1 | TRBV27 | CASSLGMYNEQFF
TRBJ2-1 | TRBV29-1 | CSGDSGRAGNEQFF
TRBJ2-4 | TRBV5-6 | CASSLAGGAKNIQYF
TRBJ1-1 | TRBV5-6 | CASSYRGWLRNTEAFF
TRBJ1-1 | TRBV5-6 | CASSLWTSSRGAFF
TRBJ2-7 | TRBV6-2/TRBV6-3 | CASSRRLSSSYEQYF
TRBJ1-1 | TRBV5-1 | CASSYLGPVGNTEAFF
TRBJ2-1 | TRBV6-5 | CASSYSIPGLAMGDEQFF
TRBJ2-1 | TRBV7-6 | CASSAGQGPPYNEQFF
TRBJ1-1 | TRBV28 | CASRPGRMNTEAFF
TRBJ1-2 | TRBV5-6 | CASSFWGNYGYTF